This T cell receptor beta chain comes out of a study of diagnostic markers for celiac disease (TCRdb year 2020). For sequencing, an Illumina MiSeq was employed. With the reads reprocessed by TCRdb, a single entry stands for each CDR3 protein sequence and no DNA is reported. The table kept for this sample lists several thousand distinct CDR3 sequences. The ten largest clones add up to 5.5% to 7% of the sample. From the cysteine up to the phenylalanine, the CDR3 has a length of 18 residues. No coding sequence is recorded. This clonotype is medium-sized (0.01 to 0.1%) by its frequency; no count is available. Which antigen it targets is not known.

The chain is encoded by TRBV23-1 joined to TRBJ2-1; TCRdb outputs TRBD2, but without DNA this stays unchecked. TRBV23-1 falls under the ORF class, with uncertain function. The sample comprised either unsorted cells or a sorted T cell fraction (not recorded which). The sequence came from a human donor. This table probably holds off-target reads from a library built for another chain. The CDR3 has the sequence CASSQSTSGGPRWNEQFF.